This T cell receptor beta chain was observed in a study of T-cell memory formation after mild COVID-19. On the study more broadly: TCR clusters largely stayed donor specific. Study findings and constraints: The finding that pre-infection memory included some responding clones suggested that cross-reactive memory joined. Whether day 37 second-wave clones are SARS-CoV-2-specific was not confirmed.

TCRalpha and TCRbeta libraries used 5'RACE with constant-segment primers and UMIs. TCRdb independently ran MiXCR on the 5' RACE reads; one entry per CDR3 protein. The sample carries about 270,000 distinct CDR3 sequences, 15% to 20% recorded once. There are 14 residues in the CDR3. Germline assignment: CDR1 MNHEY and CDR2 SVGAGI. V gave up 5 bases and J gave up 2 bases, with 12 bases separating them. With respect to this clonotype: Its target is not known.

Sequencing used PBMCs or a T cell subset sorted from them (not recorded which). V is TRBV6-5 and J is TRBJ1-2, with D tentatively TRBD1 (6 bases). The source is a man between 18 and 35 years old who had mild COVID-19 (a few samples of this study predate the infection). Cell type and time point are not known. CDR3 bases: TGTGCCAGCAGTGGTAACACAGGGAACTATGGCTACACCTTC. Translating it yields CASSGNTGNYGYTF.